This record looks at one T cell receptor beta chain sequence and its context. The whole isolated RNA underwent reverse transcription, so sequencing captured expressed TCRB transcripts. Profiled with immunoSEQ multiplex PCR; TCRdb holds only in-frame clones, not every one. Of 200,000 to 300,000 clones detected, about 26% appear once; the ten largest clones hold 4%. This record comes from a study of beta chain features in type 1 diabetes. Germline-derived CDR1 and CDR2 are SGDLS and YYNGEE. V was pared by 3 bases and J by 8 bases, with 12 bases between. There are 13 residues in the CDR3. The TCR comes from a man aged 30 to 45 in good health. This sequence joins TRBV9 and TRBJ2-1, with D perhaps assigned TRBD1 or TRBD2 (5 bases each). Sequences were obtained from central memory CD4+ T cells from blood. CDR3 coding DNA: TGTGCCAGCAGCGCCCCAGGGAGTCATGAGCAGTTCTTC. It specifies CASSAPGSHEQFF.